Listed here are 19 T cell receptor beta chains from one sample, sequenced in a study of shared clonotypes between healthy human individuals. Generated by immunoSEQ multiplex PCR, the TCRdb table keeps only in-frame clones and is missing some. The sample records approximately 1.4 million clones, around 98% being singletons. The source material was naive CD4+ T cells sorted from blood. As for subset: CD45RA+ positively selected. The receptors originated from a man aged 25 to 40 in good health.

The chain joins TRBV5-1 to TRBJ2-7; D may be TRBD2 (6 bases). V was cut by 0 bases and J by 3 bases, with 13 bases left in between. Per germline, CDR1 SGHRS and CDR2 YFSETQ. The length of the CDR3 is 15 residues. This CDR3 reads CASSLDGGRDYEQYF. The CDR3 nucleotides are TGCGCCAGCAGCTTGGATGGAGGGCGGGACTACGAGCAGTACTTC.

About this clone: Other DNA sequences in this specimen translate into the identical CDR3. The chain combines TRBV18 with TRBJ2-2; D remains unclear. Per the germline V gene, CDR1 is KGHSH and CDR2 is LQKENI. The CDR3 is 16 amino acids. V shed 3 bases and J shed 0 bases, with 11 bases lying between them. This CDR3 is CASSPLGGPNTGELFF. The CDR3 DNA follows: TGTGCCAGCTCACCTTTAGGTGGCCCGAACACCGGGGAGCTGTTTTTT.

The chain recombines TRBV14 with TRBJ2-1, with 8 positions matching TRBD2. The J segment lost 3 bases and the V segment lost 7 bases, leaving 2 bases of the junction unmatched. Germline V gene lookup returns CDR1 SGHDN and CDR2 FVKESK. The CDR3 totals 13 residues. CDR3 DNA sequence: TGTGCCAGCACCCTAGCGGGCTACAATGAGCAGTTCTTC. It translates to CASTLAGYNEQFF.

V gene TRBV5-1 combines with J gene TRBJ1-5; 9 bases align to TRBD1. Unmatched junction bases numbered 9, after V lost 4 bases and J lost 7 bases. Germline CDR1 is SGHRS and CDR2 is YFSETQ. The CDR3 sequence is 15 residues long. In nucleotides, the CDR3 is TGCGCCAGCAGCCTTGGGACAGGGCGGGAACAGCCCCAGCATTTT. This codes for CASSLGTGREQPQHF.

The gene calls are TRBV5-1 and TRBJ2-7; D possibly matches TRBD1 or TRBD2 (5 bases each). The V gene's germline CDR1 is SGHRS and CDR2 YFSETQ. Between the trimmed V and J ends, which lost 2 bases and 8 bases, there was a span of 14 bases. The CDR3 loop spans 13 amino acids. The CDR3 protein is CASSLIGDEQQYF. CDR3 nucleotide sequence: TGCGCCAGCAGCTTAATAGGGGACGAGCAGCAGTACTTC.

The V and J genes are TRBV19 and TRBJ2-7, with D unclear. This CDR3 comprises 11 residues. Germline-derived CDR1 and CDR2 are LNHDA and SQIVND (reference sequence). The V end was cut by 4 bases, the J end by 5 bases, with 6 bases between. The CDR3 DNA is TGTGCCAGTAGTAGGTTCGACGAGCAGTACTTC. This sequence encodes CASSRFDEQYF.

The chain has TRBV14 and TRBJ2-6; either TRBD1 or TRBD2 may supply D (5 bases each). The CDR3 is 19 residues long. The germline V gene encodes CDR1 SGHDN and CDR2 FVKESK. The V end was cut by 4 bases, the J end by 0 bases, with 19 bases between. CDR3 loop: CASSPPRGRVSSGANVLTF. CDR3 nucleotide sequence: TGTGCCAGCAGCCCCCCCCGGGGACGGGTGAGCTCTGGGGCCAACGTCCTGACTTTC.

The V gene is TRBV5-1, the J gene TRBJ2-3; TRBD1 might be the D (6 bases). The CDR3 has 14 residues. The ends were cut back, 2 bases at V and 2 bases at J, with 9 bases in the middle. Per germline, CDR1 SGHRS and CDR2 YFSETQ. CDR3 sequence: CASSLRDTTDTQYF. The CDR3 DNA reads TGCGCCAGCAGCTTACGGGACACCACAGATACGCAGTATTTT. The whole variable domain, remainder taken from reference TRBV5-1 and TRBJ2-3, is KAGVTQTPRYLIKTRGQQVTLSCSPISGHRSVSWYQQTPGQGLQFLFEYFSETQRNKGNFPGRFSGRQFSNSRSEMNVSTLELGDSALYLCASSLRDTTDTQYFGPGTRLTVL.

This chain connects TRBV5-1 to TRBJ1-2, with no clear D. Germline CDR1 is SGHRS and CDR2 is YFSETQ. This CDR3 has 16 amino acids. Trimming removed 6 bases at V and 5 bases at J, with 23 bases between. CDR3 coding DNA: TGCGCCAGCAAAGCCTCCCCGCCCGCCAGACCTTATGGCTACACCTTC. This sequence encodes CASKASPPARPYGYTF.

The chain joins TRBV18 to TRBJ1-2, with no clear D. The germline V gene encodes CDR1 KGHSH and CDR2 LQKENI. The V and J ends lost 1 base and 4 bases respectively, with 19 bases between them. CDR3 length: 17 residues. In nucleotides, the CDR3 is TGTGCCAGCTCACCACAGGGTTCGCGCGCAGGCGGCTATGGCTACACCTTC. It translates to CASSPQGSRAGGYGYTF.

For this clone: This sample includes further DNA sequences coding for the same CDR3. The rearrangement links TRBV5-1 to TRBJ2-7; possibly TRBD1 or TRBD2 for D (5 bases each). The V gene lost 0 bases and the J gene lost 0 bases, with 10 bases spanning the gap. CDR3 length: 15 residues. Germline CDR1 reads SGHRS; CDR2 reads YFSETQ. CDR3 bases: TGCGCCAGCAGCTTGGCGCCAGGGAGCTCCTACGAGCAGTACTTC. Translated, it gives CASSLAPGSSYEQYF.

CDR3 DNA sequence: TGCGCCAGCAGCTCTTCGGGACAGGGGACCGGGGAGCTGTTTTTT. Its translation: CASSSSGQGTGELFF. This chain uses TRBV5-1 with TRBJ2-2, with 10 nucleotides matching TRBD1. The CDR3 spans 15 residues. V lost 3 bases to trimming and J lost 5 bases; unmatched junction nucleotides: 4. Germline lookup yields CDR1 SGHRS and CDR2 YFSETQ.

The chain employs TRBV6-1 and TRBJ2-7; tentative D call: TRBD1 (6 bases). The CDR3 covers 12 residues. Germline assignment: CDR1 MNHNS and CDR2 SASEGT. The V end lost 6 bases, the J end lost 2 bases, and 8 bases lay between the germline ends. The CDR3, as DNA: TGTGCCAGCAGGGACAGAACCTACGAGCAGTACTTC. It translates to CASRDRTYEQYF.

The gene calls are TRBV30 and TRBJ1-2, with a weak D call TRBD1 (6 bases). The CDR3 runs to 13 residues. V shed 3 bases and J shed 6 bases, with 14 bases lying between them. Germline loops: CDR1 GTSNPN, CDR2 SVGIG (reference sequence). The CDR3 is CAWSGQFRNGYTF. CDR3 bases: TGTGCCTGGAGCGGACAGTTCCGGAATGGCTACACCTTC. Using reference TRBV30 and TRBJ1-2 for the parts outside the CDR3, the full variable domain is SQTIHQWPATLVQPVGSPLSLECTVEGTSNPNLYWYRQAAGRGLQLLFYSVGIGQISSEVPQNLSASRPQDRQFILSSKKLLLSDSGFYLCAWSGQFRNGYTFGSGTRLTVV.

The chain uses TRBV5-6 and TRBJ2-1; possibly TRBD2 for D (5 bases). CDR1 and CDR2 from the germline V gene are SGHDT and YYEEEE. The germline V and J ends were trimmed by 0 bases and 7 bases, with 11 bases remaining between them. The CDR3 runs 14 residues. Here the CDR3 DNA reads TGTGCCAGCAGCTTGGGAGGGTCTGGGAATGAGCAGTTCTTC. Protein sequence: CASSLGGSGNEQFF.

The V gene is TRBV25-1, the J gene TRBJ2-3; D perhaps matches TRBD2 (6 bases). Trimming left V 1 base short and J 4 bases short, with 6 bases between. The CDR3 extends over 13 amino acids. CDR1 is MGHDK and CDR2 is SYGVNS in the germline V gene. CDR3 coding DNA: TGTGCCAGCAGTGAATGGGGGGCAGATACGCAGTATTTT. This sequence encodes CASSEWGADTQYF. Drawing the rest from reference TRBV25-1 and TRBJ2-3, the complete variable domain is EADIYQTPRYLVIGTGKKITLECSQTMGHDKMYWYQQDPGMELHLIHYSYGVNSTEKGDLSSESTVSRIRTEHFPLTLESARPSHTSQYLCASSEWGADTQYFGPGTRLTVL.

The V and J genes are TRBV5-1 and TRBJ1-2, with D perhaps TRBD1 (6 bases). The CDR3 consists of 15 residues. The V end lost 0 bases, the J end lost 6 bases, and 15 bases lay between the germline ends. Germline CDR1 SGHRS, CDR2 YFSETQ. The CDR3 DNA is TGCGCCAGCAGCTTGGCCCATCGGCAGGGGAATGGCTACACCTTC. This translates into CASSLAHRQGNGYTF.

V and J are TRBV11-2 and TRBJ2-7; 11 bases fit TRBD1. The V gene end was trimmed by 5 bases and the J gene end by 6 bases; junction bases not matched to a gene: 9. Germline V lookup: CDR1 SGHAT, CDR2 FQNNGV. The length of the CDR3 is 15 residues. The CDR3 protein is CASSPAGQGAFEQYF. The CDR3 DNA reads as TGTGCCAGCAGCCCAGCTGGACAGGGGGCTTTCGAGCAGTACTTC.

V usage is TRBV5-1 and J usage is TRBJ2-5; D is unclear. Germline CDR1 and CDR2: SGHRS and YFSETQ. CDR3 length equals 12 residues. The V and J ends lost 4 bases and 5 bases respectively, with 9 bases between them. CDR3 amino acids: CASSPTVETQYF. CDR3 in DNA: TGCGCCAGCAGCCCAACGGTGGAGACCCAGTACTTC.